The present T cell receptor beta chain was sequenced within a study of T-cell reconstitution after alpha-beta-depleted transplantation in children (dated by TCRdb to 2016 to 2017). Looking at the study overall: The study quantitatively tracked T-cell immune reconstitution after TCRalphabeta/CD19-depleted allogeneic hematopoietic cell transplantation in children using TCR repertoire profiling. Beyond this particular receptor, the publication reports: In some patients, high TCRbeta diversity at day 60 was attributed to recipient T cells and intrathymic progenitors that had survived conditioning. The apparently early recovery of alphabetaT-cell counts about two months after transplant reportedly depended on only several hundred rapidly expanded clones that came from non-depleted graft cells. Over subsequent months, a decline in hyperexpanded clone frequencies was noted, and after one year, T-cell counts and TCRbeta diversity were mostly ascribed to newly produced T cells.

The CDR3, cysteine through phenylalanine, is 14 amino acids long. The retained sequence is limited to the CDR3, 42 bases, with the frame set at the first base. CDR1 SGHRS and CDR2 YFSETQ were looked up in the germline V gene. Trimming removed 4 bases from V and 4 bases from J, leaving 11 bases between the germline ends. Taken with the paper, the label for treatment or condition translates to: allogeneic hematopoietic cell transplantation with graft depleted of TCRalphabeta T cells and CD19 B cells. The children who served as transplant recipients had been given grafts of TCRalphabeta/CD19-depleted allogeneic hematopoietic cells. Library preparation used PCR. Sequencer: Illumina HiSeq 2500. Molecular barcoding was employed in the preparation of TCR libraries, with unique molecular identifiers being used to normalize TCRbeta repertoire quantification. The public reads were reprocessed in TCRdb via fastp at Q25 and MiXCR, keeping in-frame beta chains. For every CDR3 protein sequence, its rows merge into one entry that carries the most common genes and DNA. The sample records 200,000 to 250,000 distinct CDR3 sequences, around 9.9% of which are singletons. Jointly, the top ten make up 28% of the sample.

At least ten counts were recorded for this clonotype. Its binding antigen is unknown. The record has no base qualities; no much larger clone is one base away. The source material was PBMCs, sampled before TCRalphabeta/CD19-depleted stem cell transplant. The source is a child less than two years old with acute myeloid leukemia, due to receive a stem cell transplant. The chain joins TRBV5-1 to TRBJ2-2, with the D gene too uncertain to name. The DNA is TGCGCCAGCAGCCCCTTGCCTTCCACCGGGGAGCTGTTTTTT. Its protein reads: CASSPLPSTGELFF.